This T cell receptor (beta chain) comes out of a study of PD-L1 blockade in urothelial cancer (dated by TCRdb to 2016 to 2017). Regarding the complete study: Every patient began therapy in the mid-2010s and was given atezolizumab 1,200 mg intravenously every 3 weeks. About nine tenths of the roughly 29 patients were identified as males with urothelial cancer of bladder origin, and a prior smoking history was reported by 18 of 29 patients. Patients had an ECOG performance status of 0 or 1 and had received between 0 and 3 prior chemotherapy regimens. Blood samples were analyzed at two time points: 3 weeks after treatment start (second dose) and 6 weeks after treatment start. Blood samples yielded a median of around 150,000 T cells and around 80,000 unique TCRs, with median clonality around 0.084. The study, an exploratory multi-omic analysis, examined somatic, immune and clinical correlates of response to PD-L1 blockade with atezolizumab in urothelial cancer. Pretreatment tumor samples, along with matched peripheral blood serially collected before and after atezolizumab treatment, were subjected to TCR sequencing. Progression-free survival longer than 6 months counted as durable clinical benefit, and TCR features were additionally tested against both progression-free and overall survival. Whole exome sequencing and RNA sequencing of pretreatment tumors were performed alongside TCR sequencing in the same patients. Fewer than ten patients reached durable clinical benefit, while 20 patients did not. Approximately 30 patients had pretreatment blood TCR-seq, about 24 had at least one posttreatment blood collection, and about 24 had tumor TCR-seq. On the study overall, not on this receptor specifically: Among patients with durable benefit, tumor-associated TCR clones showed greater expansion in peripheral blood 3 weeks after treatment started (n of about 20, p = 0.022). Because the sample size was small (n ≈ 30) and many of the analyses were exploratory, the results are meant to be hypothesis-generating. Improved progression-free and overall survival was found to be associated with pretreatment peripheral blood TCR clonality below the median.

Per the germline V gene, SGHAT is the CDR1 and FQNNGV is the CDR2. V is clipped by 7 bases and J by 5 bases, and the sequence between their germline boundaries is 20 bases long. Inclusive of the bounding cysteine and phenylalanine, the CDR3 is 15 residues long. Only the CDR3 portion is preserved as DNA: 45 bases, with reading frame beginning at the first base. Synthetic TCR analog templates were spiked into each PCR to estimate absolute template abundance from read counts. The immunoSEQ assay was used to amplify TCRbeta CDR3 regions from genomic DNA with bias-controlled V and J gene primers. Sequencing of rearranged TCRbeta segments was done at approximately 20X coverage. As for the original processing: Sequencing errors were corrected by clustering, and CDR3s were annotated against IMGT so that V, D and J genes could be assigned. Only productive TCRbeta rearrangements were used in downstream analyses, excluding out-of-frame or stop-codon sequences. To compute clonality, Shannon entropy was normalized by the log of the number of unique productive sequences and then subtracted from one. Fisher's exact test with Benjamini-Hochberg correction, at a threshold of adjusted p below 0.01, was used to find clones that differed between time points or between blood and tumor. In its TCRdb copy, this immuneACCESS table keeps in-frame sequences only and misses some clones. Where compared with another copy, unresolved V genes explain less than half of these, and the others have no known cause. From that table come the V and J calls and clone size; the DNA was used to work out D and trimming. This sample gives tens of thousands of clones in total; 80% to 90% of them show up just once. The ten largest clones take up 7.5% to 9.5% of the sample.

About this clone itself: It has no known antigen specificity. Within one base of it there is no much larger clone, and no base qualities were kept.

Sample time point, as interpreted from the label and publication: peripheral blood 6 weeks after treatment start. The cohort comprised 25 to 30 patients with locally advanced or metastatic urothelial carcinoma treated at Memorial Sloan Kettering on a trial protocol. Peripheral blood mononuclear cells were collected pretreatment and during treatment, with between 1 and 8 total time points obtained per patient. The Qiagen DNeasy Blood extraction kit was used to purify genomic DNA from total PBMCs and from tumor samples. PBMCs were collected pretreatment and during treatment, and were isolated and stored as previously described.

This sequence uses TRBV11-2 and TRBJ2-5, with TRBD2 perhaps the D gene, on 7 matching bases. The TCR was taken from a man older than 75 with urothelial cancer. Material: PBMCs, obtained around atezolizumab (anti-PD-L1) treatment. Read as DNA, the sequence is TGTGCCAGCATCAATAGGGGGGGGGATGGGGAGACCCAGTACTTC. It encodes CASINRGGDGETQYF.